This T cell receptor (beta chain) was observed in a study of T cells in Graves' hyperthyroidism and ophthalmopathy. This clonotype has at least ten counts. V lost 9 bases and J lost 4; bases outside the gene matches: 4. Per the germline V gene, CDR1 is SNHLY and CDR2 is FYNNEI. This CDR3 has 12 amino acids. It was RNA transcripts that yielded the amplified TCR beta CDR3 regions. HTBI primers were employed in a first-round RT-PCR of the TCR CDR3. TCRdb re-called the multiplex PCR reads through MiXCR, storing one row per CDR3 protein. The sample lists hundreds of thousands of distinct CDR3 sequences, 15% to 17% occurring once. The hyperthyroidism was newly diagnosed and had lasted under 2 months; the patients were aged 18 to 65. Uncontrolled infection, other autoimmune disease, pregnancy or lactation disqualified patients from enrolment. The diagnoses drew upon clinical symptoms, serum thyroxine and TRAb, thyroid ultrasound and orbital computed tomography. The authors obtained PBMCs from 9 to 10 ml of fresh peripheral blood.

Sequenced material: blood. This TCR was recovered from a woman in her late teens or twenties with Graves' hyperthyroidism. This chain connects TRBV2 to TRBJ2-5; 8 bases are shared with TRBD2. The CDR3 region is CASSGKGETQYF. In DNA form, the CDR3 reads TGTGCCAGTAGCGGGAAAGGAGAGACCCAGTACTTC.